This TCR beta chain was obtained from a study of chemoradiotherapy in HPV16-positive cancers. Study outcomes and limitations: HPV-responsive T-cell expansion during chemoradiotherapy was linked to improved recurrence-free survival in HPV16-positive patients.

This clone was counted once. Its antigen is not known. Over chemoradiotherapy, repertoires were sampled more than once. The assay was immunoSEQ multiplex PCR, and TCRdb's table has in-frame clones only and misses some. The sample records 890 or so clones, around 92% being singletons. This clonotype was obtained from a human donor with HPV-associated anogenital cancer. The sequences come from tumor tissue, collected from a patient who underwent chemoradiotherapy.

CDR3 DNA: TGTGCTAGTGGTTTGGTAGGCGGGAGGGCCAGCGAGCAGTACTTC. Its translation: CASGLVGGRASEQYF. V gene TRBV12-5 combines with J gene TRBJ2-7; the match to TRBD2 covers 9 bases. The CDR3 has 15 residues. Germline lookup yields CDR1 LGHNT and CDR2 FRNRAP. The junction had 6 bases not matched to a gene; V was cut back by 0 bases and J by 6 bases.